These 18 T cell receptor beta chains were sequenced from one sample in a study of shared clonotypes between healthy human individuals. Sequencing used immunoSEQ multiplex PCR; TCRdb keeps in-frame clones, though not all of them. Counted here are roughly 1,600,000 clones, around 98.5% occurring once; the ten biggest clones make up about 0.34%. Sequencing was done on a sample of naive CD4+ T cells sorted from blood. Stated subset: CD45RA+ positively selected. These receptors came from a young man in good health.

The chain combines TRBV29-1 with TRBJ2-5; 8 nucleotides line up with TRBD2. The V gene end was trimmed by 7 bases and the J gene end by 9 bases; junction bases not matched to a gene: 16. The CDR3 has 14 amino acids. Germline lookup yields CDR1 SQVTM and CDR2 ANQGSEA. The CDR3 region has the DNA TGCAGCGCACAGCTCGGGGGGGGCGGAAGAGCCCAGTACTTC. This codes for CSAQLGGGGRAQYF.

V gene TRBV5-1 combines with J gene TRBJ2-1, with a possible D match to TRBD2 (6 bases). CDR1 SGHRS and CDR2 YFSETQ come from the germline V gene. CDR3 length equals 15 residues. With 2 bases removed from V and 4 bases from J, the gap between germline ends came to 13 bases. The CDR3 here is CASSFGASAYNEQFF. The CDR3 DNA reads TGCGCCAGCAGCTTTGGGGCTAGCGCATACAATGAGCAGTTCTTC.

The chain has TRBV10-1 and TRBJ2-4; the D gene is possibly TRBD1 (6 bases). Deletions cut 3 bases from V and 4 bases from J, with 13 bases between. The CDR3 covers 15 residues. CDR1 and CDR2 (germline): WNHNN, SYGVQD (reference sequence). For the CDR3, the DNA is TGCGCCAGCAGTGATGGCGAACAGGGTAAAAACATTCAGTACTTC. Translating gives CASSDGEQGKNIQYF.

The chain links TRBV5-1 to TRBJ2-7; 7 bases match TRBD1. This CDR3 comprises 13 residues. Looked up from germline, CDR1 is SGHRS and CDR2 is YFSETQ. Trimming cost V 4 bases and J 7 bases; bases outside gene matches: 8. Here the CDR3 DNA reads TGCGCCAGCAGCGCGACAGGGTCCCTAGAGCAGTACTTC. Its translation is CASSATGSLEQYF.

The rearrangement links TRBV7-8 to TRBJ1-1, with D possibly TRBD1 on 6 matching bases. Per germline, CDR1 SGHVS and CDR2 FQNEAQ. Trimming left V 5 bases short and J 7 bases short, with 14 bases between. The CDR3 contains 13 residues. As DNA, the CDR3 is TGTGCCAGCAGCACAGATCGACAGGTTGAAGCTTTCTTT. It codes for CASSTDRQVEAFF. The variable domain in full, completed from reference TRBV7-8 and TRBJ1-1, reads GAGVSQSPRYKVAKRGQDVALRCDPISGHVSLFWYQQALGQGPEFLTYFQNEAQLDKSGLPSDRFFAERPEGSVSTLKIQRTQQEDSAVYLCASSTDRQVEAFFGQGTRLTVV.

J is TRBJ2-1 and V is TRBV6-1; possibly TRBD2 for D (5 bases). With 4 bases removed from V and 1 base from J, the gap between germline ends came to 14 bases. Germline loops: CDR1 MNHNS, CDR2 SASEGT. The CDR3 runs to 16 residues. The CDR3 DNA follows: TGTGCCAGCAGTGGCCTAGAGGGTCTATCCTACAATGAGCAGTTCTTC. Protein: CASSGLEGLSYNEQFF.

CDR3 residues: CASSFHEGLDCDEQFF. The CDR3, as DNA: TGTGCCAGCAGCTTCCACGAGGGACTAGATTGCGATGAGCAGTTCTTC. The chain is built from TRBV11-3 and TRBJ2-1; 8 positions match TRBD2. The CDR3 has 16 residues. J lost 8 bases, V lost 3 bases, and 12 bases had no gene match. CDR1 is SGHNT and CDR2 is YENEEA in the germline V gene.

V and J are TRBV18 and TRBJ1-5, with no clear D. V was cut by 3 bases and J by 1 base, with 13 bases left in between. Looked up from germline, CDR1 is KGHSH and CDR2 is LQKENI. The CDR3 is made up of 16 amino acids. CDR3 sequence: CASSPSPGRSNQPQHF. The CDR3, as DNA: TGTGCCAGCTCACCGTCCCCGGGGAGAAGCAATCAGCCCCAGCATTTT.

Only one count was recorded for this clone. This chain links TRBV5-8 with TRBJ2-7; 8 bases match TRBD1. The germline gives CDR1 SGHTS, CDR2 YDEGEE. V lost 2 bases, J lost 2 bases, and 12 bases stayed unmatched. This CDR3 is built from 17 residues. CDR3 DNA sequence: TGTGCCAGCAGCTTAGTTCGCCGGACAGGGCTAACCTACGAGCAGTACTTC. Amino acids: CASSLVRRTGLTYEQYF.

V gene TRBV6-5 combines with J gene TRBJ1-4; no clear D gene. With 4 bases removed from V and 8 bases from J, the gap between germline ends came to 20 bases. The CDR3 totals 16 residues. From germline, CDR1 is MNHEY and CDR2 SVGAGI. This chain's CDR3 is CASSSSPTIRLEKLFF. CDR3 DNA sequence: TGTGCCAGCAGTTCCTCACCTACTATACGCCTCGAAAAACTGTTTTTT.

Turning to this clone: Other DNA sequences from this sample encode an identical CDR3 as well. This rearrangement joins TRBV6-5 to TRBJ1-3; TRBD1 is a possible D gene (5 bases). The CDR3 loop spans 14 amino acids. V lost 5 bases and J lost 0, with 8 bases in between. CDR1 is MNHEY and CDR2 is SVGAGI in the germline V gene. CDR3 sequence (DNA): TGTGCCAGCAGTCCGGGGGGCTCTGGAAACACCATATATTTT. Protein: CASSPGGSGNTIYF.

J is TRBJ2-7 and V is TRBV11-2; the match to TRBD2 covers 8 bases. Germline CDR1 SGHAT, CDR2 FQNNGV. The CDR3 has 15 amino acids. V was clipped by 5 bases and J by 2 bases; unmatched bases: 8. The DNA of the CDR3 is TGTGCCAGCAGCCGGGAGGGGGGGCAGACCTACGAGCAGTACTTC. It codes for CASSREGGQTYEQYF.

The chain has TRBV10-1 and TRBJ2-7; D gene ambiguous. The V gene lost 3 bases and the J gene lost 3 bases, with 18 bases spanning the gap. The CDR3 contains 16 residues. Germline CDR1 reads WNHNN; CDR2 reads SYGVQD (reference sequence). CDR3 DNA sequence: TGCGCCAGCAGTGATAGTCCGGACCCTAGGGTCTACGAGCAGTACTTC. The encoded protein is CASSDSPDPRVYEQYF.

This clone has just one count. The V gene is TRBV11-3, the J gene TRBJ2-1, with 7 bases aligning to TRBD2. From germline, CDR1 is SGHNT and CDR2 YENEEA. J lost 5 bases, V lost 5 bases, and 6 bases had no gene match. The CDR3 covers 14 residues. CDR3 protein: CASSRSGTNNEQFF. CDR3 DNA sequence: TGTGCCAGCAGCCGATCCGGGACTAACAATGAGCAGTTCTTC.

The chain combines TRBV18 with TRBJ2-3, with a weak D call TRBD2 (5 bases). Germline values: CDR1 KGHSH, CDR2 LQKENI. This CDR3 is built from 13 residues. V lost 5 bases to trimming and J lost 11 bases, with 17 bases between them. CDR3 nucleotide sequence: TGTGCCAGCTCAGACCTTCCCGAGGGAGTGCAGTATTTT. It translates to CASSDLPEGVQYF.

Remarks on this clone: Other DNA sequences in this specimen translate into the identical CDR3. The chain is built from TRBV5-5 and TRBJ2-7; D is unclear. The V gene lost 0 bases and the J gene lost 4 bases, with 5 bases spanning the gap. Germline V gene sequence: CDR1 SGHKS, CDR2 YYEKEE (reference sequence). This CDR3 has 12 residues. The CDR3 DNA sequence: TGTGCCAGCAGCTTGGGGGGATACGAGCAGTACTTC. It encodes CASSLGGYEQYF.

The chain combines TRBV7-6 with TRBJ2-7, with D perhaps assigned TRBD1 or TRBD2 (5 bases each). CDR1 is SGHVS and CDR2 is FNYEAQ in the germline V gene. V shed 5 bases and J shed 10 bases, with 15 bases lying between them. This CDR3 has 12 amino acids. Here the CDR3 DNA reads TGTGCCAGCAGCCCATGGGACGGCCGCCAGTACTTC. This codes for CASSPWDGRQYF.

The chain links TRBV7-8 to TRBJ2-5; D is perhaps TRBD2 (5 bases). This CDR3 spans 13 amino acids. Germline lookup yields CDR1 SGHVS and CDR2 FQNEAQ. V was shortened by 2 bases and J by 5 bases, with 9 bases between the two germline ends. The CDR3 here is CASSLKGAETQYF. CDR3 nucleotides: TGTGCCAGCAGCTTAAAGGGAGCGGAGACCCAGTACTTC. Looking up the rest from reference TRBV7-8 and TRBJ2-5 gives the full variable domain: GAGVSQSPRYKVAKRGQDVALRCDPISGHVSLFWYQQALGQGPEFLTYFQNEAQLDKSGLPSDRFFAERPEGSVSTLKIQRTQQEDSAVYLCASSLKGAETQYFGPGTRLLVL.